The clone carrying this TCR beta chain was counted once. Its antigen is as yet unknown. The PCR was carried out with 60 Vbeta primers and 13 Jbeta primers. The assay was immunoSEQ multiplex PCR, and TCRdb's table has in-frame clones only and misses some. Of 150,000 or so clones listed, roughly 73% are singletons. The sample is drawn from a study of cytomegalovirus exposure and HLA in healthy donors. Study findings and constraints: A reported reduction in N-insertions relative to the roughly 700-donor mean was seen in an Asian-associated ancestry cluster in a later analysis. Earlier findings revealed that most TCR beta V segments proved productive either about 87% or about 30% of the time.

Germline V gene data show CDR1 as SGHTA and CDR2 as FQGNSA. The CDR3 totals 18 residues. V dropped 5 bases and J dropped 6; count of bases not matched to a gene: 16. The sequence was collected from a man in his late teens or twenties in good health and CMV-seropositive. The V gene is TRBV7-2, the J gene TRBJ2-1; 10 bases align to TRBD2. Sequencing was performed on PBMCs. CDR3 bases: TGTGCCAGCAGCCTCGGACCGGTGGTAGCGGGGGGCAGCAATGAGCAGTTCTTC. Encoded protein: CASSLGPVVAGGSNEQFF.